A single sample is the source of the 4 T cell receptor beta chains below, sequenced in a study of T cells in localized non-small cell lung cancer. Profiled with immunoSEQ multiplex PCR; TCRdb holds only in-frame clones, not every one. The repertoire includes roughly 25,000 clones, around 81% of them detected once, and nearly 5% sits in the top ten. The specimen was PBMCs, collected before any cancer treatment. The origin of the receptors is a man aged 40-75 years with stage II lung adenocarcinoma.

The rearrangement joins TRBV18 to TRBJ2-1; the D gene is possibly TRBD2 (6 bases). V was trimmed by 9 bases and J by 1 base, leaving 22 bases between them. The CDR3 sequence is 17 residues long. CDR1 and CDR2 from the germline V gene are KGHSH and LQKENI. This CDR3 reads CASAFLARGVSYNEQFF. CDR3 DNA sequence: TGTGCCAGTGCATTCCTAGCGAGGGGCGTTTCCTACAATGAGCAGTTCTTC.

The genes are TRBV2 and TRBJ1-1; possible D gene TRBD1, 5 bases. The germline CDR1 and CDR2 sequences are SNHLY and FYNNEI. V was trimmed by 1 base and J by 1 base, leaving 10 bases between them. The CDR3 is made up of 15 amino acids. The CDR3 DNA is TGTGCCAGCAGTGAAGGGGCAGGGCGGAACACTGAAGCTTTCTTT. Amino acids: CASSEGAGRNTEAFF.

The chain links TRBV7-3 to TRBJ2-6; D is ambiguous. Trimming took off 5 bases at V and 0 bases at J, with 5 bases between the two ends. CDR1 and CDR2 from the germline V gene are SGHTA and FQGTGA. The CDR3 runs 14 residues. This chain's CDR3 is CASSRTSGANVLTF. The CDR3 nucleotides read TGTGCCAGCAGCCGAACCTCTGGGGCCAACGTCCTGACTTTC.

The chain uses TRBV19 and TRBJ1-2, with TRBD1 identical over 8 bases. CDR3 length: 13 residues. CDR1 and CDR2 from the germline V gene are LNHDA and SQIVND (reference sequence). The junction had 6 bases not matched to a gene; V was cut back by 4 bases and J by 8 bases. The CDR3 protein is CASSRQGIEGYTF. The DNA for the CDR3 is TGTGCCAGTAGTAGACAGGGGATAGAGGGCTACACCTTC.